Listed below are T cell receptor beta chains from one sample, sequenced in a study of blood T cell repertoires in COVID-19. Method: immunoSEQ multiplex PCR; TCRdb's copy keeps in-frame clones and lacks some. The profile shows fewer than 450,000 clones, about nine tenths of them singletons. Sequencing used peripheral blood. These receptors were collected from a woman in her forties or fifties with COVID-19, enrolled during active disease. CDR3s include the opening cysteine and the closing phenylalanine or tryptophan. Fields, in order: CDR3 protein, CDR3 DNA, J gene, V gene, clone size, D gene. D genes are given only for firm matches. Size is stated for part of the rows, as once, few or many counts, or as a class when the clone is expanded.

CDR3: CASSDKTEKNEQYF
DNA: TGTGCCAGCAGTGACAAAACTGAAAAGAACGAGCAGTACTTC
J: TRBJ2-7
V: TRBV6-4
size: .
D: .

CDR3: CASSGSGSYNEQFF
DNA: TGTGCCAGCAGCGGCTCGGGCTCCTACAATGAGCAGTTCTTC
J: TRBJ2-1
V: TRBV6-5
size: .
D: .

CDR3: CASRKGQHNEQFF
DNA: TGTGCCAGCAGGAAGGGACAGCACAATGAGCAGTTCTTC
J: TRBJ2-1
V: TRBV6-5
size: few
D: TRBD1

CDR3: CASAGDRGISGANVLTF
DNA: TGCGCCAGCGCGGGTGACAGGGGGATCTCTGGGGCCAACGTCCTGACTTTC
J: TRBJ2-6
V: TRBV4-1
size: .
D: TRBD1

CDR3: CSVGHLNTEAFF
DNA: TGCAGCGTGGGACATTTGAACACTGAAGCTTTCTTT
J: TRBJ1-1
V: TRBV29-1
size: few
D: .

CDR3: CASSSGTGSRVTQYF
DNA: TGTGCCAGCAGTTCCGGGACAGGGTCTCGGGTTACGCAGTATTTT
J: TRBJ2-3
V: TRBV5-4
size: .
D: TRBD1

CDR3: CASSQGQGSETQYF
DNA: TGTGCCAGCAGCCAGGGACAGGGTAGCGAGACCCAGTACTTC
J: TRBJ2-5
V: TRBV3-1/TRBV3-2
size: .
D: TRBD1

CDR3: CASSPTGNRSPLHF
DNA: TGTGCCAGCAGTCCCACAGGGAATCGGTCACCCCTCCACTTT
J: TRBJ1-6
V: TRBV6-2/TRBV6-3
size: .
D: .

CDR3: CASRGDYTDTQYF
DNA: TGTGCCAGCAGAGGGGACTATACAGATACGCAGTATTTT
J: TRBJ2-3
V: TRBV12-3/TRBV12-4
size: .
D: TRBD2

CDR3: CASSLDLGQGLNTEAFF
DNA: TGTGCCAGCAGCTTAGATCTGGGACAGGGGTTAAACACTGAAGCTTTCTTT
J: TRBJ1-1
V: TRBV11-2
size: .
D: TRBD1

CDR3: CASSLLTSGNEQFF
DNA: TGCGCCAGCAGCTTACTGACTAGCGGGAATGAGCAGTTCTTC
J: TRBJ2-1
V: TRBV5-1
size: .
D: TRBD2

CDR3: CASILAGGDTQYF
DNA: TGTGCCAGCATACTAGCGGGAGGTGATACGCAGTATTTT
J: TRBJ2-3
V: TRBV6-5
size: .
D: TRBD2

CDR3: CASSQIGGYGYTF
DNA: TGTGCCAGCAGCCAAATAGGGGGCTATGGCTACACCTTC
J: TRBJ1-2
V: TRBV9
size: .
D: .

CDR3: CASSVVPRGLSTDTQYF
DNA: TGTGCCAGCAGCGTAGTCCCGAGGGGACTTAGCACAGATACGCAGTATTTT
J: TRBJ2-3
V: TRBV9
size: .
D: .

CDR3: CASGPSGVPQETQYF
DNA: TGTGCTAGTGGGCCATCGGGAGTACCCCAAGAGACCCAGTACTTC
J: TRBJ2-5
V: TRBV12-5
size: once
D: .

CDR3: CSVGQPNQPQHF
DNA: TGCAGCGTTGGACAGCCAAATCAGCCCCAGCATTTT
J: TRBJ1-5
V: TRBV29-1
size: .
D: .

CDR3: CASSPGKGAYNEQFF
DNA: TGTGCCAGCTCACCCGGGAAGGGGGCATACAATGAGCAGTTCTTC
J: TRBJ2-1
V: TRBV18
size: .
D: TRBD1

CDR3: CASSPYLSGPTALVNTIYF
DNA: TGTGCCAGCTCACCATATTTATCCGGACCGACAGCTTTGGTAAACACCATATATTTT
J: TRBJ1-3
V: TRBV18
size: once
D: .